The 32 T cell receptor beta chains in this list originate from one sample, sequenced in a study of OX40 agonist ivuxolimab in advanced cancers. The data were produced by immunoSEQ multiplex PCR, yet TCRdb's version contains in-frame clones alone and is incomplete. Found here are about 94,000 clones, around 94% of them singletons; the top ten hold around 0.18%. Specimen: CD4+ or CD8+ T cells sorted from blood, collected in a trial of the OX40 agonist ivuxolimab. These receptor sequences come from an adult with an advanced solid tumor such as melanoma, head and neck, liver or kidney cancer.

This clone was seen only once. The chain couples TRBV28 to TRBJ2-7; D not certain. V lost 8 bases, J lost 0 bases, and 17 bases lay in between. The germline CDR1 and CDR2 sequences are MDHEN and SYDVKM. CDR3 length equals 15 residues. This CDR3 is CASYSLAESSYEQYF. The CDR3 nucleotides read TGTGCCAGCTACTCCCTCGCGGAAAGCTCCTACGAGCAGTACTTC.

CDR3 protein: CASSELLGNSGNTIYF. The CDR3 DNA sequence: TGTGCCAGCAGTGAACTTCTGGGAAACTCTGGAAACACCATATATTTT. The chain couples TRBV6-1 to TRBJ1-3; D gene uncertain. The CDR3 is 16 amino acids. Germline V lookup: CDR1 MNHNS, CDR2 SASEGT. The V end was cut by 2 bases, the J end by 0 bases, with 11 bases between.

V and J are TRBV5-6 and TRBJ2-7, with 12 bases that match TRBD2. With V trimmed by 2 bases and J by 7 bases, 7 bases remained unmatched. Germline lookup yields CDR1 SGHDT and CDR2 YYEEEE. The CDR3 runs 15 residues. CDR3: CASSFGLAGGREQYF. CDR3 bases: TGTGCCAGCAGCTTTGGGCTAGCGGGAGGGCGGGAGCAGTACTTC. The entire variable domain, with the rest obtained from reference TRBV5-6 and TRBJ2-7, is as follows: DAGVTQSPTHLIKTRGQQVTLRCSPKSGHDTVSWYQQALGQGPQFIFQYYEEEERQRGNFPDRFSGHQFPNYSSELNVNALLLGDSALYLCASSFGLAGGREQYFGPGTRLTVT.

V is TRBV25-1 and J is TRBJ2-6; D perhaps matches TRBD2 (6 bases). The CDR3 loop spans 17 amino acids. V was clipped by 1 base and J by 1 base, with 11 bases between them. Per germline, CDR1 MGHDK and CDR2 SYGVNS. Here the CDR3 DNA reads TGTGCCAGCAGTGAATTCACGGGAGTTTCTGGGGCCAACGTCCTGACTTTC. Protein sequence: CASSEFTGVSGANVLTF.

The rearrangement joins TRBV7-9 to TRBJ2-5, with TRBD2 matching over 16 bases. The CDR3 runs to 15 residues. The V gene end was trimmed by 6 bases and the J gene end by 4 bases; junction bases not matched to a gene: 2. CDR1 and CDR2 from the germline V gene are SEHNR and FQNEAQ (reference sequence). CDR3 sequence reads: CASRGLAGGRETQYF. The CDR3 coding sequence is TGTGCCAGCAGGGGACTAGCGGGGGGGCGAGAGACCCAGTACTTC.

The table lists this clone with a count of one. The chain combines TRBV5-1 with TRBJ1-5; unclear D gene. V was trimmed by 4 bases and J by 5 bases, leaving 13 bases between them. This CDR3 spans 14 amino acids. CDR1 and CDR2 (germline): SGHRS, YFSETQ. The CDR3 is CASSVRAGDQPQHF. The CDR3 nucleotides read TGCGCCAGCAGCGTGAGGGCAGGCGATCAGCCCCAGCATTTT.

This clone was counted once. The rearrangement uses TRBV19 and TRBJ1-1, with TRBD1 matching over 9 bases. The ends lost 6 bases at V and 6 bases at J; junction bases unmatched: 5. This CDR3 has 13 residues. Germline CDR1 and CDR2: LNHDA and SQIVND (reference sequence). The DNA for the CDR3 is TGTGCCAGTAGGGACAGGGGAGTCGCTGAAGCTTTCTTT. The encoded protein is CASRDRGVAEAFF.

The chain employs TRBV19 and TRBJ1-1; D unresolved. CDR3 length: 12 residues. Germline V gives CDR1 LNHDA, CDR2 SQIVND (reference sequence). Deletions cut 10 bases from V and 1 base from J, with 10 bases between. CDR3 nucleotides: TGTGCCACCCGACCCTGGAACACTGAAGCTTTCTTT. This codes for CATRPWNTEAFF.

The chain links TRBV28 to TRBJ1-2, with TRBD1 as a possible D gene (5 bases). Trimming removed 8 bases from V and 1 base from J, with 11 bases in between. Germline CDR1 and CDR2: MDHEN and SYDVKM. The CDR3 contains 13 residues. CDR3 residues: CASREGRNYGYTF. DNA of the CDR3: TGTGCCAGCCGGGAGGGACGTAACTATGGCTACACCTTC.

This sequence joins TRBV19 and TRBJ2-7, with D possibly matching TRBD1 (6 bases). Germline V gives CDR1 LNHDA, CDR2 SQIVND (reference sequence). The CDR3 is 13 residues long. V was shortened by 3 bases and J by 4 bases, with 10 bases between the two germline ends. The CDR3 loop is CASSMQQGYEQYF. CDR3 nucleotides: TGTGCCAGTAGTATGCAACAGGGTTACGAGCAGTACTTC.

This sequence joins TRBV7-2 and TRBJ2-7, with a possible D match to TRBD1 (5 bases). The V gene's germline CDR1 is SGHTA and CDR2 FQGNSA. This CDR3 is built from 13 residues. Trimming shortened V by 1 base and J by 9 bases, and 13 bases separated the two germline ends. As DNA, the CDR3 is TGTGCCAGCAGCTTAGATAGGGGCTCGGGGCAGTACTTC. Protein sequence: CASSLDRGSGQYF.

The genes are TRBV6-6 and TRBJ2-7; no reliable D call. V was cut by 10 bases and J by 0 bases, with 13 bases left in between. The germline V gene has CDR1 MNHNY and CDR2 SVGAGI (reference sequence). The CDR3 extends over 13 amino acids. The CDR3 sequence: CAIRTPASYEQYF. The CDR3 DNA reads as TGTGCCATCAGGACGCCTGCCTCCTACGAGCAGTACTTC.

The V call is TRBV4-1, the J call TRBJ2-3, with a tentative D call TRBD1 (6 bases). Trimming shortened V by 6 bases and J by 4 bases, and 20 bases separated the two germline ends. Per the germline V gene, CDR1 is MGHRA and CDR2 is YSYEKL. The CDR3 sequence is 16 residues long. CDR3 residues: CASRRTFRGKADTQYF. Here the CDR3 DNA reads TGCGCCAGCAGACGTACCTTCAGGGGTAAGGCAGATACGCAGTATTTT.

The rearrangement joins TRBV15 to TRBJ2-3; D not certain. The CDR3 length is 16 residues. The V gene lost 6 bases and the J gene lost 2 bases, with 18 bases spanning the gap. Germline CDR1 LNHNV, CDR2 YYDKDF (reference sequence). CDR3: CATRVGQNIITDTQYF. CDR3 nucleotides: TGTGCCACCAGAGTTGGGCAGAACATTATCACAGATACGCAGTATTTT.

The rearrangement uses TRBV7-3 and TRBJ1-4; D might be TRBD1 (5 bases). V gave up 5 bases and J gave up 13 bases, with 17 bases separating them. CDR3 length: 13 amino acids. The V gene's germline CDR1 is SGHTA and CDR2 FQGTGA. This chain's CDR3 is CASSPSQGEGLFF. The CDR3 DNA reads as TGTGCCAGCAGCCCCTCTCAGGGCGAGGGACTGTTTTTT.

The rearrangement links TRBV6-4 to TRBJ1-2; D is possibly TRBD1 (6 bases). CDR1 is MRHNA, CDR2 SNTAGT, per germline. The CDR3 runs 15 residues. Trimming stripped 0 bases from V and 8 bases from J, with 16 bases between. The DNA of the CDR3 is TGTGCCAGCAGTGACTCGCAGGCCGGCGGGGGCGGCTACACCTTC. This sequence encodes CASSDSQAGGGGYTF.

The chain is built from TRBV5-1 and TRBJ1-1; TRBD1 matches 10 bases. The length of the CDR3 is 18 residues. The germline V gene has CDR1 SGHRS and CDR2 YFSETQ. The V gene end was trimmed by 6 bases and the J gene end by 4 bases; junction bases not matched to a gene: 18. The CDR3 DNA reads TGCGCCAGCAAGGGTTGGTCGGGACAGGGGATAGGGGTCACTGAAGCTTTCTTT. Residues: CASKGWSGQGIGVTEAFF.

CDR3 protein: CATSREPRNQPQHF. CDR3 nucleotide sequence: TGTGCCACCAGCAGAGAACCGAGGAATCAGCCCCAGCATTTT. The rearrangement joins TRBV15 to TRBJ1-5, with no clear D. Germline loops: CDR1 LNHNV, CDR2 YYDKDF (reference sequence). Trimming shortened V by 0 bases and J by 4 bases, and 7 bases separated the two germline ends. This CDR3 is 14 amino acids long.

The CDR3 coding sequence is TGTGCCAGTTCCTTTAGGTTGGCGTTTGGCTACACCTTC. It specifies CASSFRLAFGYTF. The chain recombines TRBV19 with TRBJ1-2; D gene unclear. V was trimmed by 8 bases and J by 7 bases, leaving 17 bases between them. Germline CDR1 and CDR2: LNHDA and SQIVND (reference sequence). The CDR3 is made up of 13 amino acids.

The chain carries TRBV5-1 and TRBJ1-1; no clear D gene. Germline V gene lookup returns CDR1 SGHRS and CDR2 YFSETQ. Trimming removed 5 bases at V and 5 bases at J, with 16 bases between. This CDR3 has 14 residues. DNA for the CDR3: TGCGCCAGCAGGTCCGGGCCCTCGACAACTGAAGCTTTCTTT. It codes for CASRSGPSTTEAFF.

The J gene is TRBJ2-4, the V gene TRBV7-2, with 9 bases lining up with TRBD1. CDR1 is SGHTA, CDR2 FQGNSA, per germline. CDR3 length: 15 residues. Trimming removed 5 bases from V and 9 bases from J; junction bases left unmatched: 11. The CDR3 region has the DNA TGTGCCAGCAGCCCTCCCGGGACAGGGAAAGGCATTCAGTACTTC. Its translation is CASSPPGTGKGIQYF.

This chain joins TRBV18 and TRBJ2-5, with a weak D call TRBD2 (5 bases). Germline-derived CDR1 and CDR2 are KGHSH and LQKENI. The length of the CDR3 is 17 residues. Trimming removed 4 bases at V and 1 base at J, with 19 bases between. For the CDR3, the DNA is TGTGCCAGCTCACGGGCTAGCCCCACCGTGGTCCAAGAGACCCAGTACTTC. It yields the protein CASSRASPTVVQETQYF.

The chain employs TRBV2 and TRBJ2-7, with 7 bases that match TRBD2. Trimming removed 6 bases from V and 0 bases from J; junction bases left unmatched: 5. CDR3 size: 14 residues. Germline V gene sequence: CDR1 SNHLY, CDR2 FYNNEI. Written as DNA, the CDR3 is TGTGCCAGCAGGCAGCGGGGTATCTCCTACGAGCAGTACTTC. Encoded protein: CASRQRGISYEQYF.

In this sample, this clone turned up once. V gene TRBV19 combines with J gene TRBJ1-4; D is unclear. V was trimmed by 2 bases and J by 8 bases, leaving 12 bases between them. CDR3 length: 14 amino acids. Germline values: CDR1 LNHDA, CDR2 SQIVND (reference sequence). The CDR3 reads CASSIIWATEKLFF. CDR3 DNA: TGTGCCAGTAGTATAATTTGGGCCACAGAAAAACTGTTTTTT.

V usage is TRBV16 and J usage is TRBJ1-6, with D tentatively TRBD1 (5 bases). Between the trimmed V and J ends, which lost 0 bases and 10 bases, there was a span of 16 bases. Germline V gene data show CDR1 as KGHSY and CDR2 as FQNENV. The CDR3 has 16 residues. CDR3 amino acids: CASSQSRGGGRSPLHF. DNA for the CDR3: TGTGCCAGCAGCCAATCCCGCGGGGGAGGACGGTCACCCCTCCACTTT. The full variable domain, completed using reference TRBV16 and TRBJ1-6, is GEEVAQTPKHLVRGEGQKAKLYCAPIKGHSYVFWYQQVLKNEFKFLISFQNENVFDETGMPKERFSAKCLPNSPCSLEIQATKLEDSAVYFCASSQSRGGGRSPLHFGNGTRLTVT.

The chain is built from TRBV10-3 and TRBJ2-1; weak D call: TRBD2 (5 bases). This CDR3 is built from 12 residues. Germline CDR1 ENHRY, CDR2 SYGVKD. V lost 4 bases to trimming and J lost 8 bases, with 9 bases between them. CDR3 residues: CAISVLVYEQFF. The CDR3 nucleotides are TGTGCCATCAGTGTACTAGTGTATGAGCAGTTCTTC.

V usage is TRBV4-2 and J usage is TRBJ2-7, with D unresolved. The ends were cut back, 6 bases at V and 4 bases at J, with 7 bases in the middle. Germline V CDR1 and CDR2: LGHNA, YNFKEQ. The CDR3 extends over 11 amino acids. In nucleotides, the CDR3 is TGTGCCAGCAGTACGGCATACGAGCAGTACTTC. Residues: CASSTAYEQYF.

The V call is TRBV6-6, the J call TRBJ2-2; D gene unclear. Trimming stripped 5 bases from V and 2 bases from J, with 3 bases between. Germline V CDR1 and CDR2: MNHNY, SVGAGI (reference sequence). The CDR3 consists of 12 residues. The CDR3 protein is CASSINTGELFF. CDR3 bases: TGTGCCAGCAGTATCAACACCGGGGAGCTGTTTTTT.

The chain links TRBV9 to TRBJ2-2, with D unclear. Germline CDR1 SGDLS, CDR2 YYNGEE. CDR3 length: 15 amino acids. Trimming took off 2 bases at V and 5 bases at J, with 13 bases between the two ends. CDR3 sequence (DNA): TGTGCCAGCAGCGTTAGTTCATCGGCGACCGGGGAGCTGTTTTTT. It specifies CASSVSSSATGELFF.

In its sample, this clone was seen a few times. CDR3 residues: CAISEPGVTVEQYF. CDR3 coding DNA: TGTGCCATCAGTGAGCCGGGTGTGACTGTGGAGCAGTACTTC. The chain employs TRBV10-3 and TRBJ2-7; no clear D. CDR3 size: 14 residues. The germline V and J ends were trimmed by 2 bases and 7 bases, with 15 bases remaining between them. Germline V gene data show CDR1 as ENHRY and CDR2 as SYGVKD.

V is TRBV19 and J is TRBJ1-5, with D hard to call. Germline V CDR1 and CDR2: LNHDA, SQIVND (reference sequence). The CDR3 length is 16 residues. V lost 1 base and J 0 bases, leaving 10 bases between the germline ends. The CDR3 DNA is TGTGCCAGTAGTATAGGTCGCTGGGATAGCAATCAGCCCCAGCATTTT. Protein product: CASSIGRWDSNQPQHF.

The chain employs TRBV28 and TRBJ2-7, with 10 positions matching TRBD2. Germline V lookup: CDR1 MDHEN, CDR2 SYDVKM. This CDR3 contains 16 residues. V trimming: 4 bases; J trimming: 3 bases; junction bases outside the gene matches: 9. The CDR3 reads CASSSIKLAGSYEQYF. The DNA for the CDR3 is TGTGCCAGCAGTTCGATCAAACTAGCGGGGAGCTACGAGCAGTACTTC.